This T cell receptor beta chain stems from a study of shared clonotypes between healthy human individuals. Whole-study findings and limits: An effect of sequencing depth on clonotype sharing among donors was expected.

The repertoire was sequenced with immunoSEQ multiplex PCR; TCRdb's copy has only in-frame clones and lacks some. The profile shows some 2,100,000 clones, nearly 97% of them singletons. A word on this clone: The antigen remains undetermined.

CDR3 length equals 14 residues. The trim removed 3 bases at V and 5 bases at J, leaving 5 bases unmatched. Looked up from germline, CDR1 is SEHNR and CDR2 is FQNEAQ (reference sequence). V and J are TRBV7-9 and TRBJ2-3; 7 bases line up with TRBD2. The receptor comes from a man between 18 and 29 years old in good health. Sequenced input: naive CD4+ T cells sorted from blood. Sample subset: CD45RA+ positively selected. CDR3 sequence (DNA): TGTGCCAGCAGCTTGCCGGGGGGTGGAGATACGCAGTATTTT. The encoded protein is CASSLPGGGDTQYF.